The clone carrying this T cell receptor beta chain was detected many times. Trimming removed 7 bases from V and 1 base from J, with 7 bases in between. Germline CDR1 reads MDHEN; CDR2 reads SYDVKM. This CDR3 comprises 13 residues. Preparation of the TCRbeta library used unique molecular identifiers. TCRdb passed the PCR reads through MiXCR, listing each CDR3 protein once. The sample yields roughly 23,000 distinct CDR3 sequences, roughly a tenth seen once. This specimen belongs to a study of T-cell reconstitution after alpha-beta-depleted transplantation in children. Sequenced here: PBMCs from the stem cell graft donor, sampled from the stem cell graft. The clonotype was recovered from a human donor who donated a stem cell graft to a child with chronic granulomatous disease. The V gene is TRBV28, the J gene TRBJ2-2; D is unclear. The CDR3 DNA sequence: TGTGCCAGCACACAGCGGAACACCGGGGAGCTGTTTTTT. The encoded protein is CASTQRNTGELFF.